This T cell receptor beta chain was identified during a study of CD8+CD57+ T cells in acquired aplastic anemia. The overall study: Sorted CD4+ and CD8+ cells yielded DNA averaging around 3 ug. Findings and caveats of the study: CD8+ Simpson's diversity showed no significant patient-control difference. Patients and controls shared 25 to 30 CD8+ CDR3 sequences.

This clonotype was counted many times. Its target is not known. TCR beta VDJ combinations and CDR3 sequences were profiled from genomic DNA. TCRdb reprocessed the reads with MiXCR, giving one entry per CDR3 protein. The sample contains some 190,000 distinct CDR3 sequences, around 59% of which appear only once. Germline V gene lookup returns CDR1 SGHAT and CDR2 FQDESV (reference sequence). The V and J ends lost 2 bases and 5 bases respectively, with 12 bases between them. This CDR3 has 14 amino acids. The V and J genes are TRBV11-1 and TRBJ2-5; D gene ambiguous. Sequencing was done on a sample of sorted CD4+, CD8+, or CD8+CD57+ T cells (not recorded which) from PBMCs. This receptor was obtained from a human donor in good health, serving as a control. The CDR3 DNA follows: TGTGCCAGCAGCTTATTTGGGGTAGGGGAGACCCAGTACTTC. This translates into CASSLFGVGETQYF.